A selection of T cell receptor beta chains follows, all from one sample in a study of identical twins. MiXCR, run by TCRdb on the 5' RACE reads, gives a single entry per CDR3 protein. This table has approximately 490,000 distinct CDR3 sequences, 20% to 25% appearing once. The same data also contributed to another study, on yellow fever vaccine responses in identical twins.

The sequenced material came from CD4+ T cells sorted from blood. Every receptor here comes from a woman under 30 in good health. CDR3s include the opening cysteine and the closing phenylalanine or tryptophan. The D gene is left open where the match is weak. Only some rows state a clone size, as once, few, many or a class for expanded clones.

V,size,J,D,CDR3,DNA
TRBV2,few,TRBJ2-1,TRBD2,CASSGTSGRAIVYNEQFF,TGTGCCAGCAGCGGGACTAGCGGGAGGGCCATCGTATACAATGAGCAGTTCTTC
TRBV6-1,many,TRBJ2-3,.,CASSDGWDTDTQYF,TGTGCCAGCAGTGATGGCTGGGACACAGATACGCAGTATTTT
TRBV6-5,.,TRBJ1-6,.,CASSYTQAMSSPLHF,TGTGCCAGCAGTTACACCCAGGCGATGAGTTCACCCCTCCACTTT
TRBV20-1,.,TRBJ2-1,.,CSARAQRVSSYNEQFF,TGCAGTGCTAGAGCCCAGCGGGTTAGCTCCTACAATGAGCAGTTCTTC
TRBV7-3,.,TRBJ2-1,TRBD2,CASSSPAGGGNEQFF,TGTGCCAGCAGCTCCCCTGCGGGAGGGGGCAATGAGCAGTTCTTC
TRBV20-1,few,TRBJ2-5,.,CSAPTGQETQYF,TGCAGTGCTCCGACGGGTCAAGAGACCCAGTACTTC
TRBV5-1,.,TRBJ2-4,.,CASSSEEGSVGLGNIQYF,TGCGCCAGCAGCTCCGAGGAGGGTAGCGTGGGACTGGGAAACATTCAGTACTTC
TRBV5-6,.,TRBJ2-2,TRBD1,CASSLRTGGAGTGELFF,TGTGCCAGCAGCTTGAGGACAGGGGGCGCGGGCACCGGGGAGCTGTTTTTT
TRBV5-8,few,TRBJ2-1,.,CASSLSVNSPRYNEQFF,TGTGCCAGCAGCCTCTCGGTTAATAGTCCGCGCTACAATGAGCAGTTCTTC
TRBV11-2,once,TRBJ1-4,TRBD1,CASSRRQGATNEKLFF,TGTGCCAGCAGCCGACGACAGGGGGCAACTAATGAAAAACTGTTTTTT
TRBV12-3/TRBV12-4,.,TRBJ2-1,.,CASNSEGYNEQFF,TGTGCCAGCAACTCTGAAGGGTACAATGAGCAGTTCTTC
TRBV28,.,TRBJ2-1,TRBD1,CASRSPGQGPGEQFF,TGTGCCAGCAGAAGCCCGGGACAGGGTCCGGGTGAGCAGTTCTTC
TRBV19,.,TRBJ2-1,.,CASSTPRTSRNNEQFF,TGTGCCAGTAGTACCCCCCGCACTAGCCGAAACAATGAGCAGTTCTTC
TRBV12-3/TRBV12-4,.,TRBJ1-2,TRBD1,CASSRGTGENYGYTF,TGTGCCAGCAGTCGTGGGACAGGGGAGAACTATGGCTACACCTTC
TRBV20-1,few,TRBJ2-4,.,CSAPGAGVAKNIQYF,TGCAGTGCTCCAGGGGCCGGAGTAGCCAAAAACATTCAGTACTTC
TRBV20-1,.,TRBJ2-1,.,CSARPPPPPSNSYNEQFF,TGCAGTGCTAGACCCCCTCCCCCCCCTAGCAACTCCTACAATGAGCAGTTCTTC
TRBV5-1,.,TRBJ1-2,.,CASSLPSRAGGYTF,TGCGCCAGCAGCTTGCCTTCGAGGGCAGGTGGCTACACCTTC
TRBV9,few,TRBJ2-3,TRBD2,CASSVVSGGAADTQYF,TGTGCCAGCAGCGTAGTAAGCGGGGGGGCGGCCGATACGCAGTATTTT
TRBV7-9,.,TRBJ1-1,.,CASSLAGSAFF,TGTGCCAGCAGCTTAGCAGGGTCAGCTTTCTTT
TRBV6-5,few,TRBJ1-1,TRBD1,CASGTAGEAFF,TGTGCCAGCGGGACAGCTGGGGAAGCTTTCTTT
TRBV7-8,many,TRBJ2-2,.,CASSLEIVGGTTGELFF,TGTGCCAGCAGCTTAGAAATCGTCGGGGGCACTACCGGGGAGCTGTTTTTT
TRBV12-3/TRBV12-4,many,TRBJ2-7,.,CASTTTQGGEQYF,TGTGCCAGCACTACTACCCAGGGCGGGGAGCAGTACTTC
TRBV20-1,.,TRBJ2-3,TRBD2,CSAHSRQAGAADTQYF,TGCAGTGCCCATTCAAGGCAAGCGGGGGCGGCAGATACGCAGTATTTT
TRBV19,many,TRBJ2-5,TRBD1,CASSPTGAETQYF,TGTGCCAGTAGTCCGACAGGGGCCGAGACCCAGTACTTC
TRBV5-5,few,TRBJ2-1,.,CASSLILNEQFF,TGTGCCAGCAGCTTAATACTCAATGAGCAGTTCTTC
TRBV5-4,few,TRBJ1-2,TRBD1,CASSYTGGLFGYTF,TGTGCCAGCAGCTATACAGGGGGGCTTTTCGGCTACACCTTC
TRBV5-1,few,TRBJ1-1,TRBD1,CASSLGIITGGNDEAFF,TGCGCCAGCAGCTTGGGAATTATAACAGGGGGTAATGATGAAGCTTTCTTT
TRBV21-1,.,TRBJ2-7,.,CASIKNRDEQYF,TGTGCCAGCATCAAGAACCGGGACGAGCAGTACTTC